This entry lists 32 T cell receptor beta chains sequenced from one sample in a study of blood T cell repertoires in COVID-19. Measured with immunoSEQ multiplex PCR; TCRdb has only the in-frame clones, and not every one. There are about 210,000 clones in the sample; 80% to 90% occur only once, and approximately 8% lies in the top ten. Sequencing was done on a sample of peripheral blood. The receptors here all came from a woman aged 45 to 65 with active or convalescent COVID-19.

This clone was recorded only once. This chain uses TRBV11-1 with TRBJ1-1; the D is unclear. Germline V gene sequence: CDR1 SGHAT, CDR2 FQDESV (reference sequence). This CDR3 is 14 amino acids long. Trimming left V 6 bases short and J 10 bases short, with 21 bases between. CDR3 loop: CASSPGDPVPGAFF. CDR3 DNA: TGTGCCAGCAGTCCCGGGGATCCAGTCCCGGGAGCTTTCTTT.

The chain is built from TRBV5-5 and TRBJ1-5; perhaps TRBD1 as D (5 bases). The CDR3 extends over 15 amino acids. V was clipped by 0 bases and J by 3 bases, with 10 bases between them. Germline assignment: CDR1 SGHKS and CDR2 YYEKEE (reference sequence). The CDR3, as DNA: TGTGCCAGCAGCTTGGGTGGGACTCCCAATCAGCCCCAGCATTTT. Amino acid sequence: CASSLGGTPNQPQHF.

The chain couples TRBV5-5 to TRBJ2-1; 7 nucleotides align to TRBD2. The CDR3 has 14 amino acids. Germline V lookup: CDR1 SGHKS, CDR2 YYEKEE (reference sequence). The ends lost 3 bases at V and 3 bases at J; junction bases unmatched: 3. CDR3 amino acids: CASSSPGGYNEQFF. The CDR3 DNA reads as TGTGCCAGCAGCTCGCCGGGGGGCTACAATGAGCAGTTCTTC.

This chain joins TRBV12-3 or TRBV12-4 and TRBJ2-3; weak D call: TRBD2 (5 bases). The CDR3 consists of 13 residues. The V end was cut by 3 bases, the J end by 3 bases, with 7 bases between. CDR3 residues: CASSLPGTDTQYF. The CDR3 nucleotides are TGTGCCAGCAGTTTGCCGGGAACAGATACGCAGTATTTT.

V is TRBV3-1 (or the pseudogene TRBV3-2) and J is TRBJ2-1; tentative D call: TRBD2 (6 bases). Germline values: CDR1 LGHDT, CDR2 YNNKEL (reference sequence). Trimming stripped 4 bases from V and 9 bases from J, with 13 bases between. CDR3 length: 13 residues. As DNA, the CDR3 is TGTGCCAGCAGCCCGACTAGACTCGGTGAGCAGTTCTTC. Protein product: CASSPTRLGEQFF.

This rearrangement joins TRBV5-1 to TRBJ2-1; TRBD2 is a possible D gene (6 bases). Trimming shortened V by 7 bases and J by 0 bases, and 8 bases separated the two germline ends. Germline-derived CDR1 and CDR2 are SGHRS and YFSETQ. This CDR3 contains 13 residues. CDR3 nucleotides: TGCGCCAGCGGGGGGACCTCCTACAATGAGCAGTTCTTC. This sequence encodes CASGGTSYNEQFF.

This rearrangement joins TRBV30 to TRBJ1-5, with 7 nucleotides matching TRBD1. With V trimmed by 6 bases and J by 6 bases, 8 bases remained unmatched. Germline loops: CDR1 GTSNPN, CDR2 SVGIG (reference sequence). The CDR3 runs to 13 residues. This chain's CDR3 is CACKGAWGQPQHF. The CDR3, as DNA: TGTGCCTGCAAGGGGGCTTGGGGTCAGCCCCAGCATTTT.

V and J are TRBV2 and TRBJ2-7; D is possibly TRBD2 (6 bases). Trimming stripped 3 bases from V and 2 bases from J, with 14 bases between. The CDR3 contains 15 residues. Germline CDR1 and CDR2: SNHLY and FYNNEI. CDR3 DNA: TGTGCCAGCAGTGAGGGGCAGGGAGGCACCTACGAGCAGTACGTC. This encodes CASSEGQGGTYEQYV.

The genes are TRBV12-3 or TRBV12-4 and TRBJ2-1, with D perhaps TRBD2 (5 bases). This CDR3 region has 12 residues. Trimming stripped 3 bases from V and 8 bases from J, with 8 bases between. The CDR3, as DNA: TGTGCCAGCAGTTTGGAGGTGGATGAGCAGTTCTTC. As protein: CASSLEVDEQFF.

This chain joins TRBV6-5 and TRBJ1-6; D not certain. V gave up 4 bases and J gave up 7 bases, with 14 bases separating them. Germline V gives CDR1 MNHEY, CDR2 SVGAGI. The CDR3 length is 15 residues. The CDR3 DNA reads TGTGCCAGCAGTTCCGCCTTCTTAAGCAATTCACCCCTCCACTTT. Its protein is CASSSAFLSNSPLHF.

The chain uses TRBV14 and TRBJ1-4; TRBD1 is a possible D gene (5 bases). Germline V gene data show CDR1 as SGHDN and CDR2 as FVKESK. This CDR3 region has 15 residues. V was cut by 1 base and J by 5 bases, with 11 bases left in between. This CDR3 reads CASSQVEGYNEKLFF. CDR3 DNA: TGTGCCAGCAGCCAAGTGGAGGGGTACAATGAAAAACTGTTTTTT.

The V gene is TRBV7-9, the J gene TRBJ1-1, with D unclear. Trimming removed 7 bases from V and 3 bases from J, with 15 bases in between. Germline V gene lookup returns CDR1 SEHNR and CDR2 FQNEAQ (reference sequence). This CDR3 is built from 14 residues. The CDR3 region is CASITWPPDTEAFF. The CDR3 coding sequence is TGTGCCAGCATCACCTGGCCGCCCGACACTGAAGCTTTCTTT.

V usage is TRBV19 and J usage is TRBJ2-2; 10 bases fit TRBD1. V shed 1 base, J shed 5 bases, and the junction held 7 bases outside the gene matches. Germline CDR1 and CDR2: LNHDA and SQIVND (reference sequence). This CDR3 region has 17 residues. CDR3 protein: CASSIGPRDRGTGELFF. The CDR3 DNA sequence: TGTGCCAGTAGTATAGGTCCTCGGGACAGGGGTACCGGGGAGCTGTTTTTT.

The chain recombines TRBV5-1 with TRBJ1-2; 11 bases map to TRBD1. J gave up 8 bases and V 1 base, and 4 bases lay outside the gene matches. Germline V lookup: CDR1 SGHRS, CDR2 YFSETQ. This CDR3 has 14 amino acids. CDR3 sequence (DNA): TGCGCCAGCAGCTTGATGGGGACAGGGGGAGGCTACACCTTC. Translated, it gives CASSLMGTGGGYTF.

This clone was seen only once. The V call is TRBV6-5, the J call TRBJ1-1, with D maybe TRBD1 (5 bases). This CDR3 comprises 15 residues. Looked up from germline, CDR1 is MNHEY and CDR2 is SVGAGI. V lost 5 bases and J lost 1, with 14 bases in between. As DNA, the CDR3 is TGTGCCAGCAGTCCGGATCAGGGCGGGAACACTGAAGCTTTCTTT. It is translated as CASSPDQGGNTEAFF.

This clone was counted only a few times. The V and J genes are TRBV21-1 and TRBJ1-2. TRBV21-1 constitutes a pseudogene. The CDR3 is made up of 17 amino acids. In DNA, the CDR3 is TGTGCCAGCAGCAAAGCGCTCTATTCTCGCCCGAGCTATGGCTACACCTTC. This translates into CASSKALYSRPSYGYTF.

The chain is built from TRBV5-1 and TRBJ2-5; TRBD2 matches at 9 bases. The length of the CDR3 is 14 residues. Germline V gene data show CDR1 as SGHRS and CDR2 as YFSETQ. With 4 bases clipped from V and 5 bases from J, the junction kept 6 bases outside the gene matches. The CDR3 loop reads CASSQGTSRETQYF. For the CDR3, the DNA is TGCGCCAGCAGCCAGGGGACTAGCAGGGAGACCCAGTACTTC.

The CDR3 DNA reads as TGTGCCATCAGTGAGATGTCAGGGTCTAACTATGGCTACACCTTC. Residues: CAISEMSGSNYGYTF. This sequence joins TRBV10-3 and TRBJ1-2; possibly TRBD1 for D (5 bases). Trimming left V 2 bases short and J 0 bases short, with 10 bases between. CDR1 is ENHRY and CDR2 is SYGVKD in the germline V gene. This CDR3 region has 15 residues.

In nucleotides, the CDR3 is TGTGCCAGCTCACCGCCACGGACAACAACTAATGAAAAACTGTTTTTT. The encoded protein is CASSPPRTTTNEKLFF. The J gene is TRBJ1-4, the V gene TRBV18, with D maybe TRBD1 (5 bases). V lost 3 bases to trimming and J lost 0 bases, with 11 bases between them. The CDR3 length is 16 residues. CDR1 is KGHSH and CDR2 is LQKENI in the germline V gene.

The chain is built from TRBV19 and TRBJ1-1; D might be TRBD1 (5 bases). The germline V and J ends were trimmed by 1 base and 3 bases, with 15 bases remaining between them. The CDR3 sequence is 16 residues long. Per the germline V gene, CDR1 is LNHDA and CDR2 is SQIVND (reference sequence). CDR3 loop: CASSIGVRRGDTEAFF. The DNA for the CDR3 is TGTGCCAGTAGTATAGGCGTACGTCGGGGGGACACTGAAGCTTTCTTT.

The chain joins TRBV15 to TRBJ1-5; 11 bases fit TRBD1. Germline lookup yields CDR1 LNHNV and CDR2 YYDKDF (reference sequence). V shed 2 bases and J 0 bases; nucleotides not matched to a gene: 12. The CDR3 sequence is 20 residues long. The CDR3: CATSRSRPGTGGDSNQPQHF. The CDR3 DNA is TGTGCCACCAGCAGATCACGTCCCGGGACAGGGGGAGATAGCAATCAGCCCCAGCATTTT. Full variable domain (remainder filled in from reference TRBV15 and TRBJ1-5): DAMVIQNPRYQVTQFGKPVTLSCSQTLNHNVMYWYQQKSSQAPKLLFHYYDKDFNNEADTPDNFQSRRPNTSFCFLDIRSPGLGDTAMYLCATSRSRPGTGGDSNQPQHFGDGTRLSIL.

This chain links TRBV5-1 with TRBJ2-1; possibly TRBD1 for D (5 bases). Germline V gene sequence: CDR1 SGHRS, CDR2 YFSETQ. CDR3 length: 14 amino acids. Trimming took off 4 bases at V and 1 base at J, with 9 bases between the two ends. The CDR3 DNA reads as TGCGCCAGCAGCGAACAGGTTTCCTACAATGAGCAGTTCTTC. Its translation is CASSEQVSYNEQFF.

The chain uses TRBV7-9 and TRBJ1-2; a weak D match, TRBD1 (5 bases). Germline lookup yields CDR1 SEHNR and CDR2 FQNEAQ (reference sequence). The CDR3 contains 19 residues. V dropped 3 bases and J dropped 3 bases, with 26 bases sitting between them. The DNA for the CDR3 is TGTGCCAGCAGCTTGACTCGTTCCCGCAGATTGGGGGAGGACTATGGCTACACCTTC. Translated: CASSLTRSRRLGEDYGYTF.

The rearrangement links TRBV3-1 (or the pseudogene TRBV3-2) to TRBJ1-1; D perhaps matches TRBD1 (5 bases). The CDR3 is made up of 14 amino acids. The ends were cut back, 4 bases at V and 4 bases at J, with 13 bases in the middle. Germline CDR1 LGHDT, CDR2 YNNKEL (reference sequence). The CDR3 loop is CASSPEARVTEAFF. The CDR3 DNA reads as TGTGCCAGCAGCCCAGAGGCCAGGGTCACTGAAGCTTTCTTT.

This clone was seen just once. The J gene is TRBJ2-7, the V gene TRBV18; TRBD2 matches 10 bases. CDR1 and CDR2 (germline): KGHSH, LQKENI. Germline trimming cut 6 bases from V and 1 base from J; bases unmatched to any gene: 6. CDR3 size: 15 residues. CDR3 residues: CASSLTSGKSYEQYF. The CDR3 nucleotides are TGTGCCAGCTCGCTCACTAGCGGGAAATCCTACGAGCAGTACTTC.

The chain has TRBV6-5 and TRBJ2-5; tentatively, D is TRBD2 (6 bases). Trimming left V 8 bases short and J 4 bases short, with 20 bases between. The CDR3 runs 15 residues. Germline assignment: CDR1 MNHEY and CDR2 SVGAGI. In nucleotides, the CDR3 is TGTGCCAGCGGCCTGGGGCGGGGCTTAGGAGAGACCCAGTACTTC. Its translation is CASGLGRGLGETQYF.

The rearrangement joins TRBV5-6 to TRBJ1-4; D is unresolved. CDR1 is SGHDT, CDR2 YYEEEE, per germline. Trimming pared 4 bases from V and 5 bases from J, leaving 21 bases between. The CDR3 length is 17 residues. The DNA of the CDR3 is TGTGCCAGCAGCGGCCCAGGTGTCACGCATCCCAATGAAAAACTGTTTTTT. Protein: CASSGPGVTHPNEKLFF. The full variable domain, its missing parts supplied by reference TRBV5-6 and TRBJ1-4, is DAGVTQSPTHLIKTRGQQVTLRCSPKSGHDTVSWYQQALGQGPQFIFQYYEEEERQRGNFPDRFSGHQFPNYSSELNVNALLLGDSALYLCASSGPGVTHPNEKLFFGSGTQLSVL.

The V gene is TRBV7-9, the J gene TRBJ1-2; D gene unclear. The CDR3 is 11 amino acids. Germline-derived CDR1 and CDR2 are SEHNR and FQNEAQ (reference sequence). V dropped 11 bases and J dropped 4 bases, with 11 bases sitting between them. The CDR3 sequence: CAGTASYGYTF. DNA of the CDR3: TGTGCCGGAACAGCCTCCTATGGCTACACCTTC.

The chain joins TRBV9 to TRBJ1-2; 8 positions match TRBD1. This CDR3 spans 13 amino acids. After removal of 3 bases from V and 4 bases from J, the junction contained 2 bases not matched to a gene. Germline V gives CDR1 SGDLS, CDR2 YYNGEE. CDR3 residues: CASSAGTGYGYTF. CDR3 bases: TGTGCCAGCAGCGCCGGGACAGGCTATGGCTACACCTTC.

The rearrangement links TRBV28 to TRBJ2-2; 16 nucleotides match TRBD2. V was clipped by 4 bases and J by 1 base; unmatched bases: 9. The CDR3 spans 20 residues. Per germline, CDR1 MDHEN and CDR2 SYDVKM. This CDR3 reads CASSSPRGLAGGQNTGELFF. The CDR3 DNA follows: TGTGCCAGCAGTTCCCCAAGGGGACTAGCGGGAGGGCAGAACACCGGGGAGCTGTTTTTT.

V and J are TRBV2 and TRBJ2-2; no definite D call. Germline V lookup: CDR1 SNHLY, CDR2 FYNNEI. This CDR3 spans 14 amino acids. V shed 8 bases and J shed 0 bases, with 10 bases lying between them. CDR3: CASRGHTNTGELFF. Written as DNA, the CDR3 is TGTGCCAGCCGTGGGCATACGAACACCGGGGAGCTGTTTTTT.

The rearrangement links TRBV29-1 to TRBJ1-5; a possible D gene is TRBD1 (6 bases). The CDR3 contains 15 residues. The germline V and J ends were trimmed by 6 bases and 3 bases, with 18 bases remaining between them. Germline values: CDR1 SQVTM, CDR2 ANQGSEA. Written as DNA, the CDR3 is TGCAGCGTCGCCGGATCGGGGGGCCCCAATCAGCCCCAGCATTTT. It specifies CSVAGSGGPNQPQHF.